These T cell receptor beta chains were read from a single sample in a study of vaccination and CD4 T cells after COVID-19. For these receptors, no antigen is known. One entry per CDR3 protein results from TCRdb running MiXCR on the PCR reads. The data hold over 14,000 distinct CDR3 sequences, with less than 55% observed a single time. Source material: CD4+ T cells from blood, cultured in vitro. The receptors here all came from a human donor who had recovered from COVID-19. CDR3s include the opening cysteine and the closing phenylalanine or tryptophan. The order of the fields is clone size, J gene, V gene, D gene, CDR3 DNA, CDR3 protein. A D gene is named only where the DNA matches it firmly. Not all rows give a size; the values are once, few, many and, for expanded clones, a class.

>NA|TRBJ2-7|TRBV10-2|TRBD2
TGCGCCAGCAGTGAGCCCGGGGCGGGGGGGCTCTACGAGCAGTACTTC
CASSEPGAGGLYEQYF
>NA|TRBJ2-5|TRBV10-1|NA
TGCGCCAGCAGCTCTGACGGATGGGAGACCCAGTACTTC
CASSSDGWETQYF
>NA|TRBJ1-1|TRBV11-2|TRBD1
TGTGCCAGCAGCTTAGCGGCAGGGGGTGCTTTCTTT
CASSLAAGGAFF
>medium-sized|TRBJ2-7|TRBV6-1|TRBD1
TGTGCCAGTAAGGCCGGGGACAGACCCCGGAGCTCCTACGAGCAGTACTTC
CASKAGDRPRSSYEQYF
>NA|TRBJ1-4|TRBV21-1|NA
TGTGCCAGCAGCAAAGTAGAGGGGGCCACTAATGAAAAACTGTTTTTT
CASSKVEGATNEKLFF
>NA|TRBJ2-3|TRBV20-1|TRBD2
TGCAGTGCTATCCTCCGGGGGAGGGTCACAGATACGCAGTATTTT
CSAILRGRVTDTQYF
>NA|TRBJ1-1|TRBV11-3|NA
TGTGCCAGCAGCTTAATAACGGGGACTGAAGCTTTCTTT
CASSLITGTEAFF
>NA|TRBJ1-6|TRBV28|NA
TGTGCCAGCAGTTTGAGGGCGAGCTCCTATAATTCACCCCTCCACTTT
CASSLRASSYNSPLHF
>NA|TRBJ2-1|TRBV19|NA
TGTGCCAGTACAGCCTACAATGAGCAGTTCTTC
CASTAYNEQFF
>NA|TRBJ2-7|TRBV7-3|NA
TGTGCCAGCAGCTTACCACCGGGGAAGCAGTACTTC
CASSLPPGKQYF
>NA|TRBJ1-2|TRBV2|NA
TGTGCCAGCAGGGACCCGTTAATCGCCGTCGGCTTC
CASRDPLIAVGF
>NA|TRBJ2-3|TRBV18|TRBD2
TGTGCCAGCTCCCTCACTAGCGGAAGCACAGATACGCAGTATTTT
CASSLTSGSTDTQYF
>NA|TRBJ2-3|TRBV7-6|NA
TGTGCCAGCAGCTTAGGCGCAGATACGCAGTATTTT
CASSLGADTQYF
>few|TRBJ2-1|TRBV7-8|TRBD2
TGTGCCAGCAGCTCCCCAGCGGGAGGGATCAATGAGCAGTTCTTC
CASSSPAGGINEQFF
>NA|TRBJ2-7|TRBV5-4|TRBD2
TGTGCCAGCAGCCTAGCGGGACTTTCCTACGAGCAGTACTTC
CASSLAGLSYEQYF
>NA|TRBJ1-2|TRBV19|NA
TGTGCCAGTAGTATTGAGGACTCTAGGGGCTACACCTTC
CASSIEDSRGYTF
>NA|TRBJ1-1|TRBV5-4|NA
TGTGCCAGCAGCTCGGGAGGGGGGAACACTGAAGCTTTCTTT
CASSSGGGNTEAFF
>NA|TRBJ2-7|TRBV28|NA
TGTGCCACCGGACCCACCTACGAGCAGTACTTC
CATGPTYEQYF
>few|TRBJ2-3|TRBV6-1|NA
TGTGCCAGCAGTCAAGGAGATACGCAGTATTTT
CASSQGDTQYF
>NA|TRBJ2-7|TRBV19|NA
TGTGCCAGTAGTATTTCCACCGGGACAACAGCGGACGAGCAGTACTTC
CASSISTGTTADEQYF
>few|TRBJ2-3|TRBV20-1|TRBD1
TGCAGTGCTAGAGATCTGGGGTCGGACAGGGGCTCAGATACGCAGTATTTT
CSARDLGSDRGSDTQYF
>once|TRBJ1-2|TRBV20-1|NA
TGCAGTGCAGGGGAGGGGGTGAACTATGGCTACACCTTC
CSAGEGVNYGYTF
>NA|TRBJ2-5|TRBV7-2|NA
TGTGCCAGCAGCGTGGGAGCGGGCCAAGAGACCCAGTACTTC
CASSVGAGQETQYF
>NA|TRBJ2-2|TRBV2|TRBD1
TGTGCCAGCAGCTTCGCCCAGGGGGCGTTCGGGGAGCTGTTTTTT
CASSFAQGAFGELFF
>few|TRBJ2-2|TRBV7-2|NA
TGTGCCAGCAGCGCCGCCGGGGGGCCGAGAAACACCGGGGAGCTGTTTTTT
CASSAAGGPRNTGELFF
>few|TRBJ2-4|TRBV6-4|TRBD1
TGTGCCAGCAGTGCATCCGGGACAGGGGCCCCCATTCAGTACTTC
CASSASGTGAPIQYF
>NA|TRBJ1-2|TRBV6-2/TRBV6-3|NA
TGTGCCAGCAGTTACTCCGGGGAATCCTATGGCTACACCTTC
CASSYSGESYGYTF
>few|TRBJ1-1|TRBV20-1|TRBD1
TGCAGTGCTAGAGATTTTGGGACAGGGGTGAACACTGAAGCTTTCTTT
CSARDFGTGVNTEAFF
>NA|TRBJ2-5|TRBV6-2/TRBV6-3|NA
TGTGCCAGCAGGCGGACTGCGTCACAAGAGACCCAGTACTTC
CASRRTASQETQYF
>NA|TRBJ2-5|TRBV24-1|NA
TGTGCCACGAGCCCCGGACAGCAAGAGGCCCAGTACTTC
CATSPGQQEAQYF
>NA|TRBJ1-1|TRBV15|TRBD1
TGTGCCACCAGCAGGGGACAGTTGAACACTGAAGCTTTCTTT
CATSRGQLNTEAFF
>NA|TRBJ2-1|TRBV5-1|NA
TGCGCCAGCAGCACATACGGCAGCTCCTACAATGAGCAGTTCTTC
CASSTYGSSYNEQFF
>NA|TRBJ2-5|TRBV5-6|TRBD2
TGTGCCAGCAGCCCCGTAGCGGGGGTGTACCAAGAGACCCAGTACTTC
CASSPVAGVYQETQYF
>NA|TRBJ2-7|TRBV6-1|TRBD1
TGTGCCAGCAGTAGCACGGACAGGGGGCTCTACGAGCAGTACTTC
CASSSTDRGLYEQYF
>NA|TRBJ2-7|TRBV30|TRBD2
TGTGCCTGCTCACTAGCGGGGGGCTCCTACGAGCAGTACTTC
CACSLAGGSYEQYF
>NA|TRBJ2-5|TRBV11-2|TRBD1
TGTGCCAGCAGCTTGGACAGGGGGTTCAAAGAGACCCAGTACTTC
CASSLDRGFKETQYF
>NA|TRBJ1-1|TRBV6-1|NA
TGTGCCAGCAGTGAACAGGCCACTGAAGCTTTCTTT
CASSEQATEAFF
>NA|TRBJ1-5|TRBV20-1|TRBD1
TGCAGTGCTAGAGGCGCAACAGGGGGCTTTATTCAGCCCCAGCATTTT
CSARGATGGFIQPQHF
>few|TRBJ1-5|TRBV12-3/TRBV12-4|NA
TGTGCCAGCAGCCTCGGGGGGGGCGATCAGCCCCAGCATTTT
CASSLGGGDQPQHF
>large|TRBJ1-5|TRBV28|NA
TGTGCCAGCAGTACCAGGGGAGGCAGGTTAGGAAATCAGCCCCAGCATTTT
CASSTRGGRLGNQPQHF
>once|TRBJ2-1|TRBV5-1|TRBD1
TGCGCCAGCAGCTATTGGGACAGGGATTACAATGAGCAGTTCTTC
CASSYWDRDYNEQFF
>NA|TRBJ1-2|TRBV2|TRBD1
TGTGCCAGCAGCTCTCAGAGGGGACAGGGACTTGGCTACACCTTC
CASSSQRGQGLGYTF
>NA|TRBJ2-2|TRBV6-1|NA
TGTGCCGGCAGTGAAGCGATACAAAGCACCGGGGAGCTGTTTTTT
CAGSEAIQSTGELFF
>few|TRBJ1-2|TRBV11-1|TRBD1
TGTGCCAGCAGCAGGGGGCGCGAGGGCTACACCTTC
CASSRGREGYTF
>few|TRBJ1-1|TRBV7-9|NA
TGTGCCAGCAGCTTATACAGCAACACTGAAGCTTTCTTT
CASSLYSNTEAFF
>once|TRBJ2-3|TRBV7-2|NA
TGTGCCAGCAGCTTCAGACAGGAGGCAGATACGCAGTATTTT
CASSFRQEADTQYF
>NA|TRBJ2-3|TRBV4-1|TRBD1
TGCGCCAGCAGCCAAGGCCCAGGGGGCAGTGGGACAGATACGCAGTATTTT
CASSQGPGGSGTDTQYF